This T cell receptor (beta chain) was identified in a study of T cell responses to AZD1222 COVID-19 vaccine. Study results and limitations: The donors showed a predominance of white British ancestry and of females, with possible underestimation of clonal diversity. All repertoire sampling was performed exclusively after the peak T cell response. The breadth and depth of Spike-specific TCRs increased once two AZD1222 doses had been given. Targeting of unmutated variant regions was reportedly seen in nearly half of spike-specific TCRs.

Comment on this clone: As yet, its antigen is unknown.

Clones were read by immunoSEQ multiplex PCR, and TCRdb kept only the in-frame ones, dropping some. The sample consists of 150,000 to 200,000 clones, roughly 88% of them appearing once. The source of this sequence is an adult in good health. The starting material was peripheral blood, obtained on day 0 of AZD1222 vaccination.

The CDR3 spells CASRLRGAPEAFF. As DNA, the CDR3 is TGTGCCAGCAGGCTACGGGGGGCTCCTGAAGCTTTCTTT. This chain links TRBV6-5 with TRBJ1-1; maybe TRBD1 (6 bases). Deletions cut 6 bases from V and 6 bases from J, with 14 bases between. This CDR3 is built from 13 residues. Looked up from germline, CDR1 is MNHEY and CDR2 is SVGAGI.